What follows describes a single TCR beta chain. Generated by immunoSEQ multiplex PCR, the TCRdb table keeps only in-frame clones and is missing some. The data hold about 4,200 clones, with around 96% observed a single time. This CDR3 has 14 amino acids. The V gene lost 3 bases and the J gene lost 2 bases, with 11 bases spanning the gap. Germline V lookup: CDR1 SGDLS, CDR2 YYNGEE. The time point was: pre-treatment baseline. The data originate from a study of blood T cell dynamics during melanoma immunotherapy. The chain recombines TRBV9 with TRBJ2-5; D might be TRBD2 (5 bases). The clonotype originates from a human donor with melanoma. Sequencing was performed on effector memory CD8+ T cells from blood, taken from a patient treated with checkpoint blockade. The CDR3 here is CASSGSRGQETQYF. CDR3 nucleotide sequence: TGTGCCAGCAGCGGATCGCGCGGGCAAGAGACCCAGTACTTC.